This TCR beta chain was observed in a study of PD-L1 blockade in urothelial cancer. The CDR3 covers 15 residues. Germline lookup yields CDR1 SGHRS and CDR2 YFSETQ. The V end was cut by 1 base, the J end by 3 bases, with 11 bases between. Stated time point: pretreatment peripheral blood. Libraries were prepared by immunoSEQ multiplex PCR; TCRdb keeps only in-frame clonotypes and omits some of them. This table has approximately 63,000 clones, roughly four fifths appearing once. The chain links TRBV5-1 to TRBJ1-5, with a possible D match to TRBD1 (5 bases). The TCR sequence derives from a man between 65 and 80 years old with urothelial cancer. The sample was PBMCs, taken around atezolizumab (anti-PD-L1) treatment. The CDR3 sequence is CASSLSSGFNQPQHF. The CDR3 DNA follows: TGCGCCAGCAGCTTGTCTTCAGGGTTCAATCAGCCCCAGCATTTT. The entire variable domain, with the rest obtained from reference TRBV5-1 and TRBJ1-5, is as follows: KAGVTQTPRYLIKTRGQQVTLSCSPISGHRSVSWYQQTPGQGLQFLFEYFSETQRNKGNFPGRFSGRQFSNSRSEMNVSTLELGDSALYLCASSLSSGFNQPQHFGDGTRLSIL.